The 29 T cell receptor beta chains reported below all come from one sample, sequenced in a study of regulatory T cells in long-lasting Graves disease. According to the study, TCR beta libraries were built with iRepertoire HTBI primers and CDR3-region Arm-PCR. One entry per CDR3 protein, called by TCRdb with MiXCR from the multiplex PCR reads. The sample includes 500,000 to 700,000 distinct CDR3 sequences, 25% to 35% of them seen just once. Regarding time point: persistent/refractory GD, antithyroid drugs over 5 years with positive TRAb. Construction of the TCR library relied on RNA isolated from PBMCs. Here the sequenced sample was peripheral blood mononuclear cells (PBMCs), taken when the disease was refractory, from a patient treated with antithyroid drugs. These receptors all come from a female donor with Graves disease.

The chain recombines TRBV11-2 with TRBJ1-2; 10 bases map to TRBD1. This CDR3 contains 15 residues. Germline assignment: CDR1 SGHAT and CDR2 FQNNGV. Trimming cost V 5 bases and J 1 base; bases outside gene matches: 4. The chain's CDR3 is CASSQGQGFNYGYTF. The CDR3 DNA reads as TGTGCCAGCAGCCAGGGACAGGGGTTTAACTATGGCTACACCTTC.

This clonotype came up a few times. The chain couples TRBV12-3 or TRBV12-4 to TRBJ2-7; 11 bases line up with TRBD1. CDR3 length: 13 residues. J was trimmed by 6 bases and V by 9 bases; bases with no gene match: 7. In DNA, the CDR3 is TGTGCCAGTCGGACAGGGGGCATCCCCGAGCAGTACTTC. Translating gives CASRTGGIPEQYF.

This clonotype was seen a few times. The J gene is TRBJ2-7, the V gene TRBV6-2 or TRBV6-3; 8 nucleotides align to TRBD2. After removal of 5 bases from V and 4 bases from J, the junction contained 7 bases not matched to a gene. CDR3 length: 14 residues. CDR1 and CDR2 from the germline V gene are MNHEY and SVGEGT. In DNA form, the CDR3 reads TGTGCCAGCAGTGCAGCGGGAGTTGGTTACGAGCAGTACTTC. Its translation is CASSAAGVGYEQYF.

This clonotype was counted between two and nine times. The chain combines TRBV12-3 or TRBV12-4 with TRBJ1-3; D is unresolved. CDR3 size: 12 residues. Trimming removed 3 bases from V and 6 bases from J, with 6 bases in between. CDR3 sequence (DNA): TGTGCCAGCAGTTTTATTCAAAACACCATATATTTT. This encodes CASSFIQNTIYF.

CDR3 sequence: CASSWGQVTGELFF. CDR3 nucleotides: TGTGCCAGCAGCTGGGGACAGGTGACCGGGGAGCTGTTTTTT. This rearrangement joins TRBV11-3 to TRBJ2-2; 8 nucleotides line up with TRBD1. Germline V gene sequence: CDR1 SGHNT, CDR2 YENEEA. CDR3 size: 14 residues. With V trimmed by 4 bases and J by 5 bases, 3 bases remained unmatched.

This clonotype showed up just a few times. CDR3 coding DNA: TGCGCCAGCAGAATGGACAGGGCTGAAGCTTTCTTT. It specifies CASRMDRAEAFF. This chain links TRBV5-1 with TRBJ1-1; TRBD1 aligns across 8 bases. Germline loops: CDR1 SGHRS, CDR2 YFSETQ. The CDR3 is made up of 12 amino acids. The junction had 3 bases not matched to a gene; V was cut back by 5 bases and J by 6 bases.

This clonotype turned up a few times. The CDR3 coding sequence is TGTGCCAGCAGGGCAGGGGTCGAGCAGTACTTC. Translation: CASRAGVEQYF. This sequence joins TRBV6-1 and TRBJ2-7; D might be TRBD1 (6 bases). The germline CDR1 and CDR2 sequences are MNHNS and SASEGT. The CDR3 totals 11 residues. V lost 6 bases and J 6 bases, leaving 9 bases between the germline ends.

The chain's CDR3 is CASRGDLTNEKLFF. The CDR3 nucleotides read TGTGCCAGTAGAGGGGATCTCACTAATGAAAAACTGTTTTTT. The chain uses TRBV19 and TRBJ1-4; the D gene is possibly TRBD1 (5 bases). The V end lost 6 bases, the J end lost 2 bases, and 10 bases lay between the germline ends. The germline V gene has CDR1 LNHDA and CDR2 SQIVND (reference sequence). This CDR3 is 14 amino acids long. The full variable domain, in which reference TRBV19 and TRBJ1-4 provide the parts outside the CDR3, is DGGITQSPKYLFRKEGQNVTLSCEQNLNHDAMYWYRQDPGQGLRLIYYSQIVNDFQKGDIAEGYSVSREKKESFPLTVTSAQKNPTAFYLCASRGDLTNEKLFFGSGTQLSVL.

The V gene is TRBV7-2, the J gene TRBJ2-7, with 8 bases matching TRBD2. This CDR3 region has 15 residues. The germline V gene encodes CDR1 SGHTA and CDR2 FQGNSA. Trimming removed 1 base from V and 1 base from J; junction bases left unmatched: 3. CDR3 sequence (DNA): TGTGCCAGCAGCTTAGTGACGGGAGGGTCCTACGAGCAGTACTTC. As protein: CASSLVTGGSYEQYF.

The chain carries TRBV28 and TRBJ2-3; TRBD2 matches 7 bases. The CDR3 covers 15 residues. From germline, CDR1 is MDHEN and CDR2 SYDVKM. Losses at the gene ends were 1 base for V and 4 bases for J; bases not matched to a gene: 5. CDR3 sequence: CASSLFAGVPDTQYF. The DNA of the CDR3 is TGTGCCAGCAGTTTATTTGCGGGAGTTCCAGATACGCAGTATTTT.

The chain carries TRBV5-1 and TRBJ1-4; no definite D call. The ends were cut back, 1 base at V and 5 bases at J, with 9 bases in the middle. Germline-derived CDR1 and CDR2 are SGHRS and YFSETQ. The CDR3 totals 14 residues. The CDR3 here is CASSLHAQNEKLFF. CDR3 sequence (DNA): TGCGCCAGCAGCTTGCACGCACAGAATGAAAAACTGTTTTTT.

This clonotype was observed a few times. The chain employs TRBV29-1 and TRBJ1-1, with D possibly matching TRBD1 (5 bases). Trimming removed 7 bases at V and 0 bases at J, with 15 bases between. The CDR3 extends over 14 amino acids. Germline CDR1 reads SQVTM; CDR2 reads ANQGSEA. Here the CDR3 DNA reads TGCAGCGGCGGTTCGGGGCAGCTGAACACTGAAGCTTTCTTT. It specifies CSGGSGQLNTEAFF.

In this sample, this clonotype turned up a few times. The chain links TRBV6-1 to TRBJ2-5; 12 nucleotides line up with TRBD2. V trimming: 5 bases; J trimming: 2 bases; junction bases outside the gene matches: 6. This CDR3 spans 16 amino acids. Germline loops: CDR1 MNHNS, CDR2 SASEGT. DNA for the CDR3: TGTGCCAGCAGTCGACTAGCGGGGGCCGTTCAAGAGACCCAGTACTTC. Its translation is CASSRLAGAVQETQYF.

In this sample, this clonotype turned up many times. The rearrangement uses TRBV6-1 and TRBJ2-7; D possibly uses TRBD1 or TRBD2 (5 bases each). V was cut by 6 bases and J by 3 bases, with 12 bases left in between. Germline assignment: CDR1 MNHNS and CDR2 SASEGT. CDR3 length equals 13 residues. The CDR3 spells CASSFGTDYEQYF. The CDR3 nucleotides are TGTGCCAGCAGCTTCGGGACGGACTACGAGCAGTACTTC.

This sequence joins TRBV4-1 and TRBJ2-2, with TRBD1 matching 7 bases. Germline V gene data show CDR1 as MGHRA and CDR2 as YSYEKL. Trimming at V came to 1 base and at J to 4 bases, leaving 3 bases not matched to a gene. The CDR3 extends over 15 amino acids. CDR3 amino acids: CASSQVRGRTGELFF. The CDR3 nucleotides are TGCGCCAGCAGCCAAGTTAGGGGGCGCACCGGGGAGCTGTTTTTT.

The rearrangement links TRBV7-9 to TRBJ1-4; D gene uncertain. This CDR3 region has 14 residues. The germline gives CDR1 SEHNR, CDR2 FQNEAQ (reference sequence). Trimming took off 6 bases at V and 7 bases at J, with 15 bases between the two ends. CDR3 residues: CASSSRESAEKLFF. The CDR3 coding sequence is TGTGCCAGCAGTTCTAGGGAGTCTGCTGAAAAACTGTTTTTT.

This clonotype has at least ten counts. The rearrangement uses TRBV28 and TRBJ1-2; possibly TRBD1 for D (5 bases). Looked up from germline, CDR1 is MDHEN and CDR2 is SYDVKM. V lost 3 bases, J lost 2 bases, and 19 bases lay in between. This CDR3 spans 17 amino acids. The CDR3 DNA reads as TGTGCCAGCAGTTTCCCAAAGGGGCAGAGAGAGAACTATGGCTACACCTTC. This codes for CASSFPKGQRENYGYTF.

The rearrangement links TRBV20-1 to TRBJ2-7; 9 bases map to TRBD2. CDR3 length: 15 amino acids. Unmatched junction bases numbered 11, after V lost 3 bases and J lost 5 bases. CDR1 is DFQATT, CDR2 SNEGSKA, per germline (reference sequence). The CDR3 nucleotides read TGCAGTGCTAGGGTGGTAGCGGGAGTTCGAAACGAGCAGTACTTC. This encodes CSARVVAGVRNEQYF.

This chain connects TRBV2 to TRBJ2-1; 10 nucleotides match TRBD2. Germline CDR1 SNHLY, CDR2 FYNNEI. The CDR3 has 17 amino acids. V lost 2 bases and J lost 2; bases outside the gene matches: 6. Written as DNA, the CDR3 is TGTGCCAGCAGTGAAATTGGAGCGGGAGGGGCCTACAATGAGCAGTTCTTC. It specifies CASSEIGAGGAYNEQFF.

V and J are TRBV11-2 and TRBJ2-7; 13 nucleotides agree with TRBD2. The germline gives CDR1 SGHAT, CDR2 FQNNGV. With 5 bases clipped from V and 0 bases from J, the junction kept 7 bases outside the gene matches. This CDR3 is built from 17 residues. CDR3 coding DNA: TGTGCCAGCAGCCGGGGACTAGCGGGACCAAGCTCCTACGAGCAGTACTTC. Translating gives CASSRGLAGPSSYEQYF.

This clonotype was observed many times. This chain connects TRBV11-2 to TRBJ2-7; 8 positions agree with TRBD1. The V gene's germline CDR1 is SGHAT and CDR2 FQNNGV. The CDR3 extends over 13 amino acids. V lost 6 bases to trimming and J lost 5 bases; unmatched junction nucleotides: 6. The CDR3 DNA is TGTGCCAGCAGAAGGGGACAGGCCCACGAGCAGTACTTC. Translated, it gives CASRRGQAHEQYF. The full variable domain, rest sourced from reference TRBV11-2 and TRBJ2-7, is EAGVAQSPRYKIIEKRQSVAFWCNPISGHATLYWYQQILGQGPKLLIQFQNNGVVDDSQLPKDRFSAERLKGVDSTLKIQPAKLEDSAVYLCASRRGQAHEQYFGPGTRLTVT.

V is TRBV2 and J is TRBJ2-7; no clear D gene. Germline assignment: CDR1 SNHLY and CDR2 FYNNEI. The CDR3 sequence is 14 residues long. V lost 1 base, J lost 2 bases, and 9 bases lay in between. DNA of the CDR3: TGTGCCAGCAGTGAAGAGTCACAAACCTACGAGCAGTACTTC. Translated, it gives CASSEESQTYEQYF. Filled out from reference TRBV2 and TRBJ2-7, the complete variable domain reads EPEVTQTPSHQVTQMGQEVILRCVPISNHLYFYWYRQILGQKVEFLVSFYNNEISEKSEIFDDQFSVERPDGSNFTLKIRSTKLEDSAMYFCASSEESQTYEQYFGPGTRLTVT.

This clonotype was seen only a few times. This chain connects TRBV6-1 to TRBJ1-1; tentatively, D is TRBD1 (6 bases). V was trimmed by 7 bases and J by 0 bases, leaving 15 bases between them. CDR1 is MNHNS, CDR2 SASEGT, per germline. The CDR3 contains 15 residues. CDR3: CASIPPQGLNTEAFF. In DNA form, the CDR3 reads TGTGCCAGCATTCCCCCACAGGGACTGAACACTGAAGCTTTCTTT.

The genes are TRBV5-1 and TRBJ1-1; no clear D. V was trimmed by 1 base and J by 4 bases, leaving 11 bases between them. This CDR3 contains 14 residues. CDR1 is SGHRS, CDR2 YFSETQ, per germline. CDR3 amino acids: CASSLSAGSTEAFF. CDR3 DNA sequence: TGCGCCAGCAGCTTGTCGGCAGGCAGCACTGAAGCTTTCTTT.

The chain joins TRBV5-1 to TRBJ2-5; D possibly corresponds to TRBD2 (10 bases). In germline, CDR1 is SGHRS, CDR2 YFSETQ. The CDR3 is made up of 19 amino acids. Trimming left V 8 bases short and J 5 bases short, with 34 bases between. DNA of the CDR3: TGCGCCAGTACCTTCCTTGGGACAGGGCAAGCGGGAGGGCTGGAGACCCAGTACTTC. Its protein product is CASTFLGTGQAGGLETQYF.

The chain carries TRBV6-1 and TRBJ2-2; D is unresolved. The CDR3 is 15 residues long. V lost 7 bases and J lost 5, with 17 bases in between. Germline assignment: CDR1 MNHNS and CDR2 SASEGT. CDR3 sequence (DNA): TGTGCCAGCACCTACACGGACCATGGAACCGGGGAGCTGTTTTTT. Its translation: CASTYTDHGTGELFF.

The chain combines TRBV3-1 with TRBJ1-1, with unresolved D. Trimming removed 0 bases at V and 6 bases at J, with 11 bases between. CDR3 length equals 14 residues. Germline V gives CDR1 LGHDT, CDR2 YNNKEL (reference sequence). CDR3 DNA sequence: TGTGCCAGCAGCCAAGATTGGGGTTTCGCTGAAGCTTTCTTT. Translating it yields CASSQDWGFAEAFF.

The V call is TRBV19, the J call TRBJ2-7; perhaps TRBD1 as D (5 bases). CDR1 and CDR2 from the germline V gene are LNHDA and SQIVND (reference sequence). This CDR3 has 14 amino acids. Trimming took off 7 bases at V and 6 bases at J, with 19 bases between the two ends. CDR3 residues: CASNTGPTRVEQYF. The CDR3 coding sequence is TGTGCCAGTAACACCGGGCCCACCAGGGTCGAGCAGTACTTC.

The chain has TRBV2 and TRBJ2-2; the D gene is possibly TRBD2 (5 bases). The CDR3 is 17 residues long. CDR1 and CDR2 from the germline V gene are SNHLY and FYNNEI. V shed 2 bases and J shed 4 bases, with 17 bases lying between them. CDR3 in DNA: TGTGCCAGCAGTGAAAGCAGCGTGAGCGGCAGCACCGGGGAGCTGTTTTTT. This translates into CASSESSVSGSTGELFF.